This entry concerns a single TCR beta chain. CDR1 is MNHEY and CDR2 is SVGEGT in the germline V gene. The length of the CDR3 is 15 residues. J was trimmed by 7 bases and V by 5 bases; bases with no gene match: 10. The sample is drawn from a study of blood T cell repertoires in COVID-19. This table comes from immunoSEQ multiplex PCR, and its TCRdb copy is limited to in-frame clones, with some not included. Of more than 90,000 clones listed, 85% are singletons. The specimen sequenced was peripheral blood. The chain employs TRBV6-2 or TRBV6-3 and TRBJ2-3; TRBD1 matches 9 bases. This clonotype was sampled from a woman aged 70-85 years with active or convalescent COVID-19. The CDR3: CASSGPGQGWNTQYF. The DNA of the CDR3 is TGTGCCAGCAGTGGACCGGGACAGGGTTGGAATACGCAGTATTTT.